This is a list of T cell receptor beta chains from one sample in a study of CD8+ T cells in alopecia areata. Clones were read by immunoSEQ multiplex PCR, and TCRdb kept only the in-frame ones, dropping some. The table records 140,000 to 150,000 clones, roughly 61% of them present only once. The specimen was CD4+ T cells sorted from blood, collected at week 0. These receptors came from a human donor with alopecia areata. The CDR3 runs from the conserved cysteine through the conserved F or W. A D gene is named only where the DNA matches it firmly. The size field is filled for only some rows; it gives once, few, many or a size class.

D gene | clone size | J gene | V gene | CDR3 DNA | CDR3 protein
- | - | TRBJ2-3 | TRBV11-2 | TGTGCCAGCAGTCTCTCAGGGGCAGATACGCAGTATTTT | CASSLSGADTQYF
TRBD1 | - | TRBJ1-6 | TRBV7-2 | TGTGCCAGCAGCCATCCACAGGGGGCCTCACCCCTCCACTTT | CASSHPQGASPLHF
TRBD2 | - | TRBJ2-2 | TRBV13 | TGTGCCAGCAGACTATCCGGGGGGTTCACCGGGGAGCTGTTTTTT | CASRLSGGFTGELFF
TRBD1 | once | TRBJ2-7 | TRBV5-1 | TGCGCCAGCAGCTTGGGACAGGGGATCCCTACCTACGAGCAGTACTTC | CASSLGQGIPTYEQYF
- | - | TRBJ1-6 | TRBV30 | TGTGCCTGGAGTGTACGCGGGACCTATTCACCCCTCCACTTT | CAWSVRGTYSPLHF
- | - | TRBJ2-3 | TRBV15 | TGTGCCACCCGAGACAGGAGCACAGATACGCAGTATTTT | CATRDRSTDTQYF
- | - | TRBJ1-3 | TRBV29-1 | TGCAGCGCGTTCGAGGGTGGAAACACCATATATTTT | CSAFEGGNTIYF
TRBD2 | few | TRBJ2-7 | TRBV7-8 | TGTGCCAGCAGCCGTTCCACCGGGACTAGCGGGGCCTACTACGAGCAGTACTTC | CASSRSTGTSGAYYEQYF
- | - | TRBJ1-1 | TRBV5-1 | TGCGCCAGCAGCCCGAGGGAAGGAGGGAACACTGAAGCTTTCTTT | CASSPREGGNTEAFF
- | - | TRBJ2-5 | TRBV10-2 | TGCGCCAGCACTACCGAGGGGCGGGGTGGCCAAGAGACCCAGTACTTC | CASTTEGRGGQETQYF
- | - | TRBJ2-7 | TRBV5-1 | TGCGCCAGCAGCTTGTCCCAGGTGATCTACGAGCAGTACTTC | CASSLSQVIYEQYF
- | - | TRBJ1-6 | TRBV2 | TGTGCCAGCGACCGGGACACTAATTCACCCCTCCACTTT | CASDRDTNSPLHF
- | few | TRBJ2-7 | TRBV5-1 | TGCGCCAGCAGCTTGCTTGACGGGGCCTACGAGCAGTACTTC | CASSLLDGAYEQYF
TRBD1 | - | TRBJ2-7 | TRBV15 | TGTGCCACCAGCAGAACCACAGGGGAGTGGCCCTACGAGCAGTACTTC | CATSRTTGEWPYEQYF
TRBD1 | few | TRBJ1-1 | TRBV5-6 | TGTGCCAGCAACCGACAGGGGGCCCAAGCTTTCTTT | CASNRQGAQAFF
TRBD1 | - | TRBJ2-1 | TRBV27 | TGTGCCAGCAGTTTAAGGGACAGCTATTACAATGAGCAGTTCTTC | CASSLRDSYYNEQFF
- | many | TRBJ1-2 | TRBV5-1 | TGCGCCAGCAGCTTGGATGGTTATGGCTACACCTTC | CASSLDGYGYTF
- | - | TRBJ2-7 | TRBV18 | TGTGCCAGCTCACCACCGGCAGGGGACGAGCAGTACTTC | CASSPPAGDEQYF
- | few | TRBJ2-5 | TRBV5-5 | TGTGCCAGCAGCTTGACTACGGCCCAAGAGACCCAGTACTTC | CASSLTTAQETQYF
- | - | TRBJ1-2 | TRBV5-1 | TGCGCCAGCAGCTTGAGCAGGAACTATGGCTACACCTTC | CASSLSRNYGYTF
- | few | TRBJ1-1 | TRBV29-1 | TGCAGCGTTGAGAATGCAGGGAACACTGAAGCTTTCTTT | CSVENAGNTEAFF
TRBD2 | - | TRBJ2-1 | TRBV5-4 | TGTGCCAGCAGCCCTTGGACTAGCGGGGGGCCTCAGTTCTTC | CASSPWTSGGPQFF
- | - | TRBJ2-2 | TRBV5-6 | TGTGCCAGCAGCTTGGATAGAAACACCGGGGAGCTGTTTTTT | CASSLDRNTGELFF
- | - | TRBJ1-1 | TRBV27 | TGTGCCAGCAGTGCCCCGGGGTGGACTGAAGCTTTCTTT | CASSAPGWTEAFF
- | - | TRBJ2-3 | TRBV27 | TGTGCCAGCAGTTTAGGGCGGGGAGATACGCAGTATTTT | CASSLGRGDTQYF